The rows below give T cell receptor beta chains drawn from one sample of a study of T cells in Graves' hyperthyroidism and ophthalmopathy. Each CDR3 protein is one row after TCRdb ran MiXCR on the multiplex PCR reads. The table records around 600,000 distinct CDR3 sequences, approximately 14% of them present only once. The sample was blood. These TCRs come from a woman younger than 35 with Graves' ophthalmopathy. Each CDR3 is given with its conserved first and last residue.

j_call v_call cdr3_aa
TRBJ2-7 TRBV4-1 CASSQGGGAGYPSSYEQYF
TRBJ1-4 TRBV24-1 CATTPAKRGEKLFF
TRBJ2-1 TRBV13 CASSYRGFYNEQFF
TRBJ2-5 TRBV28 CASQLTDREETQYF
TRBJ1-2 TRBV19 CASTLKGPAYGYTF
TRBJ2-7 TRBV2 CASTLSGILTYEQYF
TRBJ1-5 TRBV12-3/TRBV12-4 CASSFEGSPNQPQHF
TRBJ2-5 TRBV12-3/TRBV12-4 CASSPRTSGKETQYF
TRBJ1-5 TRBV12-3/TRBV12-4 CASSVDPQPQHF
TRBJ2-7 TRBV27 CASSSHSSYEQYF
TRBJ2-7 TRBV5-6 CASSEDSTFEQYF
TRBJ2-7 TRBV20-1 CSARELAEITYEQYF
TRBJ2-1 TRBV19 CASSNGQGGSVNNEQFF